In its sample, the clone carrying this T cell receptor beta chain was seen many times. The antigen remains unidentified. Subjects aged 18 to 65 presented with newly diagnosed hyperthyroidism of less than 2 months' duration. Blood from later-ophthalmopathy patients was taken at first hyperthyroidism diagnosis. Regions amplified from RNA transcripts were the TCR beta CDR3 regions. When the TCR CDR3 underwent first-round RT-PCR, the HTBI primer set was used. Via MiXCR, TCRdb re-called the multiplex PCR reads, giving one row per CDR3 protein. The repertoire consists of fewer than 900,000 distinct CDR3 sequences, with roughly a sixth occurring once and the leading ten covering around 17%. The sample belongs to a study of T cells in Graves' hyperthyroidism and ophthalmopathy. In the study overall: The initial diagnosis was the point when peripheral blood was collected, ahead of any treatment.

Study observations and caveats: Most expanded thyroid clonotypes above 0.001 recurred in blood.

The CDR3 runs 16 residues. In germline, CDR1 is DFQATT, CDR2 SNEGSKA (reference sequence). With V trimmed by 1 base and J by 0 bases, 3 bases remained unmatched. The chain combines TRBV20-1 with TRBJ2-1, with 10 bases that match TRBD2. Sequenced sample: blood. The sequence came from a woman between 50 and 59 years old with Graves' hyperthyroidism that later progressed to Graves' ophthalmopathy. As DNA, the CDR3 is TGCAGTGCTAGAGTGAGCGGGGGGGTCTCCTACAATGAGCAGTTCTTC. Protein product: CSARVSGGVSYNEQFF.